Described below is a single T cell receptor (beta chain) sequence and its context. The junction shows a germline mismatch at one end, possibly a read error. The data belong to a study of OX40 agonist ivuxolimab in advanced cancers. Germline CDR1 reads SGHDT; CDR2 reads YYEEEE. The CDR3 sequence is 16 residues long. Assay: immunoSEQ multiplex PCR; the TCRdb copy retains only in-frame clones and omits some. The sample shows about 25,000 clones, 60% to 80% of them seen only once. The chain employs TRBV5-6 and TRBJ2-5, with 11 bases fitting TRBD2. Sequenced material: CD4+ or CD8+ T cells sorted from blood, taken in a trial of the OX40 agonist ivuxolimab. This clonotype originated in an adult with an advanced solid tumor such as melanoma, head and neck, liver or kidney cancer. The CDR3 spells CASSLELAGEGEAQYF. The CDR3 region has the DNA TGTGCCAGCAGCTTGGAACTAGCGGGGGAAGGAGAGGCCCAGTACTTC.